This T cell receptor beta chain emerged from a study of blood T cell repertoires in COVID-19. Turning to the study itself: The cDNA or gDNA used as material had been derived from T cells, B-cell-depleted T cells, or PBMCs.

The table lists this clone with a count of one. Per the germline V gene, CDR1 is MNHEY and CDR2 is SVGAGI. V lost 6 bases and J lost 3; bases outside the gene matches: 5. This CDR3 is 14 amino acids long. Original methodology: From reference gene primer amplification, estimates of nucleated cell counts were derived. Clones were read by immunoSEQ multiplex PCR, and TCRdb kept only the in-frame ones, dropping some. Clonal size and the V and J genes are those of that table, whereas D and trimming came from the DNA. The sample has about 160,000 clones; over 80% are singletons. This chain joins TRBV6-5 and TRBJ2-7; 10 bases match TRBD1. This clonotype was sampled from an elderly woman with active or convalescent COVID-19. Source material: peripheral blood. CDR3 sequence reads: CASRGQGGLYEQYF. CDR3 sequence (DNA): TGTGCCAGCAGAGGACAGGGGGGCCTCTACGAGCAGTACTTC.